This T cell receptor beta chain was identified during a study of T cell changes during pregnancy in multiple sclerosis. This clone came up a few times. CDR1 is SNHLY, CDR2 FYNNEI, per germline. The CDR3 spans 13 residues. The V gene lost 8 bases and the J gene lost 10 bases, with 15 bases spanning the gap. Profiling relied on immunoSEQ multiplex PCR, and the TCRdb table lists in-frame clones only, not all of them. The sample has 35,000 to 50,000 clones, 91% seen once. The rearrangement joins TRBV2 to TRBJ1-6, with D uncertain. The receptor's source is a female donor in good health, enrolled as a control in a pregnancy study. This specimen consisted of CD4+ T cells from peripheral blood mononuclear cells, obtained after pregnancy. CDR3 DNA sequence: TGTGCCAGCCTTCGAGGAATCGACTCACCCCTCCACTTT. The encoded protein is CASLRGIDSPLHF.